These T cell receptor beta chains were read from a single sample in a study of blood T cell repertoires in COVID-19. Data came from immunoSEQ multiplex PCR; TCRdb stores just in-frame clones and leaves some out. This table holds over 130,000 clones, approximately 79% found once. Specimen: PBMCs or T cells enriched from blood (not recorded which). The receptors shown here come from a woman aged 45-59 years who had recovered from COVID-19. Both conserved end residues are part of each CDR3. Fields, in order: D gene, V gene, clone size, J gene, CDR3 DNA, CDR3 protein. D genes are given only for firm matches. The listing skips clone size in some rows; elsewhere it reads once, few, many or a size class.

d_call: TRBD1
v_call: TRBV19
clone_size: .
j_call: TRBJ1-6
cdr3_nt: TGTGCCAGTAGGGGACAGGGGAGGAATTCACCCCTCCACTTT
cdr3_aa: CASRGQGRNSPLHF

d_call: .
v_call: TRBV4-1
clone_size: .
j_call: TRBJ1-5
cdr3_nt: TGCGCCAGCAGCCAAGCGGGGATTGAGATTAGCAATCAGCCCCAGCATTTT
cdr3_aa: CASSQAGIEISNQPQHF

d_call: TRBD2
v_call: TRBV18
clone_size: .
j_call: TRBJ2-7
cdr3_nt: TGTGCCAGCTCCCAGAGGACTAGCGGGGATGCCGAGCAGTACTTC
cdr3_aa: CASSQRTSGDAEQYF

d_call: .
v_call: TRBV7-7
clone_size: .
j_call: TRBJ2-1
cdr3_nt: TGTGCTAGCAGCCCTCGAGGTGTTATCCAGCGGAATGAGCAGTTCTTC
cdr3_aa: CASSPRGVIQRNEQFF

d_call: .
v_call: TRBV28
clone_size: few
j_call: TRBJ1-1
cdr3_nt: TGTGCCAGCAGAGCCCCAGGACAGTTTAACACTGAAGCTTTCTTT
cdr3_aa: CASRAPGQFNTEAFF

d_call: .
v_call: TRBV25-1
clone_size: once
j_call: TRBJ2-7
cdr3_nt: TGTGCCAGCAGTCGTAAGGGGATGGACGAGCAGTACTTC
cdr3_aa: CASSRKGMDEQYF

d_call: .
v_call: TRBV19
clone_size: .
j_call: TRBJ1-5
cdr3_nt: TGTGCCAGTAGTATCTCTGGGGCCCTAGTGCCCCAGCATTTT
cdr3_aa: CASSISGALVPQHF

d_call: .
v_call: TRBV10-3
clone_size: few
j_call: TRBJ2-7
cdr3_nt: TGTGCCATCAGTCCTTCCGGGAGCTACTACGAGCAGTACTTC
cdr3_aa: CAISPSGSYYEQYF

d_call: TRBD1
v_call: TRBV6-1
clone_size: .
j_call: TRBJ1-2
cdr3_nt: TGTGCCAGCAGTAAAGTCCTCCCCCAGACAGGGGGCGGCTATGGCTACACCTTC
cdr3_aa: CASSKVLPQTGGGYGYTF

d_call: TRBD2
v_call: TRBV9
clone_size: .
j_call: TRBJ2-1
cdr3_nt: TGTGCCAGCAGCACCGGGACGGGGACTAGCGGGAGTTTAATGGGCTCCTACAATGAGCAGTTCTTC
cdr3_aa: CASSTGTGTSGSLMGSYNEQFF

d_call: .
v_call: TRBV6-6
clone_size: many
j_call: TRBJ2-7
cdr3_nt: TGTGCCAGCAGTCGAGGAGTTTACGAGCAGTACTTC
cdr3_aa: CASSRGVYEQYF

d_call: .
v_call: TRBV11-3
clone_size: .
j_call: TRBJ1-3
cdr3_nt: TGTGCCAGCACGAGCTCTGGAAACACCATATATTTT
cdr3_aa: CASTSSGNTIYF

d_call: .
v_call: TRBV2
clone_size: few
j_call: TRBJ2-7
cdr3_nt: TGTGCCAGCACCCTGGGGGGTTACGAGCAGTACTTC
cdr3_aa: CASTLGGYEQYF

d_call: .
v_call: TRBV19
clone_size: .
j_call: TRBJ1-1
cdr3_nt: TGTGCCAGTAGAACAGGGATGACTGAAGCTTTCTTT
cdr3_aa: CASRTGMTEAFF

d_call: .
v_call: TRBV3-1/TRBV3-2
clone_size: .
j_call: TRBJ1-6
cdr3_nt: TGTGCCAGCAGCAAGCCACAGGGCCCTCTGAGCTCCTATAATTCACCCCTCCACTTT
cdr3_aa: CASSKPQGPLSSYNSPLHF

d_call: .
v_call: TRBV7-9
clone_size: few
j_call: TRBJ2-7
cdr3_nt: TGTGCCAGCAGCCCCATTTACGAGCAGTACTTC
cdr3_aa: CASSPIYEQYF

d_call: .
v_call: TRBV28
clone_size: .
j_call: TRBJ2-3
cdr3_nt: TGTGCCAGCAGTATCCAAACAGATACGCAGTATTTT
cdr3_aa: CASSIQTDTQYF

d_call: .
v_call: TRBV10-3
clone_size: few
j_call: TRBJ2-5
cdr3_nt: TGTGCCACCCGGGGAACACAAGAGACCCAGTACTTC
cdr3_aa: CATRGTQETQYF

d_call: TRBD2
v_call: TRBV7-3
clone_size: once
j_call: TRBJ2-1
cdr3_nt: TGTGCCAGCAGCCGGACCGGGGGGAATGAGCAGTTCTTC
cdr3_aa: CASSRTGGNEQFF

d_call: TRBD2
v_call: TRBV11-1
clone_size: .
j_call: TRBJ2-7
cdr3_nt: TGTGCCAGCAGCCAGGGTACTAGCGGGATAGGCGAGCAGTACTTC
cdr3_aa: CASSQGTSGIGEQYF

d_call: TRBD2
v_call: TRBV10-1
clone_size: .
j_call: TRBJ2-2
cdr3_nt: TGCGCCAGCAGCCCTTGGGAGCGGGGGGCCGGGGAGCTGTTTTTT
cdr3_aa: CASSPWERGAGELFF

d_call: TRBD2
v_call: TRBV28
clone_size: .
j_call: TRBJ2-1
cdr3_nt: TGTGCCAGCAGTTTAGGGGGGCTAGCGGGCTACAATGAGCAGTTCTTC
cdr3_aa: CASSLGGLAGYNEQFF

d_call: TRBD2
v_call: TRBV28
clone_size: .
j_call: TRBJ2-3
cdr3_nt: TGTGCCAGCAGCCCCACTGGCGGGAGGGGTATAGATACGCAGTATTTT
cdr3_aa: CASSPTGGRGIDTQYF

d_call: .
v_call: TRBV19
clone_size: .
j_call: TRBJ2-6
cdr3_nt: TGTGCCAGTAGTATTTTGGCTTCAGGGACTGGGGCCAACGTCCTGACTTTC
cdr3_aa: CASSILASGTGANVLTF

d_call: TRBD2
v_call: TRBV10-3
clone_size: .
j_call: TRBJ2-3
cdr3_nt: TGTGCCATCAGTGAAGCAGCGGGAGGGCCCGTTGGCACAGATACGCAGTATTTT
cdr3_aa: CAISEAAGGPVGTDTQYF

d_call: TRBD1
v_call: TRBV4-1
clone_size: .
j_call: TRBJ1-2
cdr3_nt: TGCGCCAGCAGCCAACTTACAGGGGCGCCCAACTATGGCTACACCTTC
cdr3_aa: CASSQLTGAPNYGYTF

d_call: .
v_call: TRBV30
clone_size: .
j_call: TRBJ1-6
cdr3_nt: TGTGCCTGGAGCGGGCAGGGAAATTCACCCCTCCACTTT
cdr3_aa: CAWSGQGNSPLHF

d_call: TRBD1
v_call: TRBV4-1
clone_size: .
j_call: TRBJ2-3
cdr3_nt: TGCGCCAGCAGCACTACTGGCAGGGGGACAGATACGCAGTATTTT
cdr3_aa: CASSTTGRGTDTQYF

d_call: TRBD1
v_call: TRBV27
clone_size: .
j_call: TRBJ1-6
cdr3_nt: TGTGCCATAAAGAGCGGACAGGGGCTTAATTCACCCCTCCACTTT
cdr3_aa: CAIKSGQGLNSPLHF

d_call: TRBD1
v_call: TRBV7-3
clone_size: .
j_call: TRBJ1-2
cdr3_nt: TGTGCCAGCGGGGGACAGATCTTAACTAACTATGGCTACACCTTC
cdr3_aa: CASGGQILTNYGYTF

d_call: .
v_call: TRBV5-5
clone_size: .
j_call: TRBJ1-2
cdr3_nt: TGTGCCAGCAGCTCTGACGGGGTGCGTGGCTACACCTTC
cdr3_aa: CASSSDGVRGYTF

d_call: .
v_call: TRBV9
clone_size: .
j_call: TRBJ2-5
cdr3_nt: TGTGCCAGCAGCGTGTCCGGTCGAGAGACCCAGTACTTC
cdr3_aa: CASSVSGRETQYF

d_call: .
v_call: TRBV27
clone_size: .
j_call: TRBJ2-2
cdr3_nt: TGTGCCAGCAGAACCAGGGGAACCGCCGGGGAGCTGTTTTTT
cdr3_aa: CASRTRGTAGELFF

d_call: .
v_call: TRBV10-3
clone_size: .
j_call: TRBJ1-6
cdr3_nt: TGTGCCACCAGTTCGGGCTCCTATAATTCACCCCTCCACTTT
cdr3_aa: CATSSGSYNSPLHF

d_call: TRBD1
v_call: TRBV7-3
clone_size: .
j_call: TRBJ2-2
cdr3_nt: TGTGCCAGCAGCTTTGACAGGGGGCTTGGCACCGGGGAGCTGTTTTTT
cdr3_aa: CASSFDRGLGTGELFF

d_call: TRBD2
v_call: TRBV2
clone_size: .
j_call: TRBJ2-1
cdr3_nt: TGTGCCAGCGAAGCCGGGACTAGCTCCTACAATGAGCAGTTCTTC
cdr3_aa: CASEAGTSSYNEQFF

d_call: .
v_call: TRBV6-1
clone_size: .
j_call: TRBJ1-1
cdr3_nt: TGTGCCAGCAGTGAAAGGGGTATGAACACTGAAGCTTTCTTT
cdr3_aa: CASSERGMNTEAFF

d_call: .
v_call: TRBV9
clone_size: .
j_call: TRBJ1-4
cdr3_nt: TGTGCCAGCAGCGTAGAAGTGGGCCCTGAAAAACTGTTTTTT
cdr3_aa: CASSVEVGPEKLFF

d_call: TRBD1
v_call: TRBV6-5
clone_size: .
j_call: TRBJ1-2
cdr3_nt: TGTGCCAGCAGTTACTCATATGGACAGGGGGCCGCTGGCTACACCTTC
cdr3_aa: CASSYSYGQGAAGYTF

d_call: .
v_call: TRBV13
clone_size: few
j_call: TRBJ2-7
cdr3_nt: TGTGCCAGCAGCTTAAACGGAGGGTTGAGAGAGCAGTACTTC
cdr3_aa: CASSLNGGLREQYF

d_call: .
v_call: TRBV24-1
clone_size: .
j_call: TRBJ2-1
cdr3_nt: TGTGCCACCAGTGATTTACCGGGGAATGAGCAGTTCTTC
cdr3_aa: CATSDLPGNEQFF

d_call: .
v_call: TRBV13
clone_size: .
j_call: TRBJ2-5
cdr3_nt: TGTGCCAGCAGCTCCTGGGGGGGCAGAGAGACCCAGTACTTC
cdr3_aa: CASSSWGGRETQYF

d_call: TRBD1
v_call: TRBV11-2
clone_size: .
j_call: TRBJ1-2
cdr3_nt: TGTGCCAGCACCAATGCGGGACAGGGCAAGAGCTACACCTTC
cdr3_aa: CASTNAGQGKSYTF

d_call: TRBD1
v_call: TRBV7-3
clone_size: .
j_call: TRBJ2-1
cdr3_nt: TGTGCCAGCAGCCGGAAAGGACAGGGGACCTCCTACAATGAGCAGTTCTTC
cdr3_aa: CASSRKGQGTSYNEQFF

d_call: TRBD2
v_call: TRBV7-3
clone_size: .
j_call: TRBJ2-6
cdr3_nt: TGTGCCAGCAGCCCCCTCTTTAGCGGGGGGGCCGGTGGGGCCAACGTCCTGACTTTC
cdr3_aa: CASSPLFSGGAGGANVLTF